Included here is one T cell receptor beta chain sequence, with context. Its antigen is still unknown. This sample stems from a study of T cell clonotyping in hematopoietic cell transplantation. Assay: immunoSEQ multiplex PCR; the TCRdb copy retains only in-frame clones and omits some. The profile shows 70,000 or so clones, 90% to 95% of them singletons. This CDR3 is built from 15 residues. Germline assignment: CDR1 SQVTM and CDR2 ANQGSEA. The J segment lost 7 bases and the V segment lost 3 bases, leaving 9 bases of the junction unmatched. Findings of the study overall: Pathologically expanded recipient clonotypes increased progressively from day 30 to day 180 as diversity fell.

The source is a man aged 50-60 years in good health. Some clones in this sample may be carry-over from other donors' samples. The specimen was peripheral blood mononuclear cells. The rearrangement joins TRBV29-1 to TRBJ2-1, with 10 bases aligning to TRBD1. The CDR3 is CSVDRTGGFLNEQFF. The CDR3 bases are TGCAGCGTTGACAGGACAGGGGGGTTTTTAAATGAGCAGTTCTTC.